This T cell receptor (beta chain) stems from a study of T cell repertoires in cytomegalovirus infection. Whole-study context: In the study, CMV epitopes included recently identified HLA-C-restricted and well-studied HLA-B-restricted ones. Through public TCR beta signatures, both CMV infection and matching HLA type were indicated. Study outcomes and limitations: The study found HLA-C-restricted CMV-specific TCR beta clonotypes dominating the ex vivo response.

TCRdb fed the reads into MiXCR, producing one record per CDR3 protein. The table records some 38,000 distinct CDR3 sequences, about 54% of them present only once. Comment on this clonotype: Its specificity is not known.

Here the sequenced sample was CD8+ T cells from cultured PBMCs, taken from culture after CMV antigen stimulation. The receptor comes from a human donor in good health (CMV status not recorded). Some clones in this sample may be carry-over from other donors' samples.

The CDR3 DNA reads TGTGCCAGCAGCCAAGAGTTGGCTGCAAAGGAGCAGTACTTC. Protein sequence: CASSQELAAKEQYF. V usage is TRBV14 and J usage is TRBJ2-7; D is ambiguous. The germline V gene has CDR1 SGHDN and CDR2 FVKESK. The CDR3 covers 14 residues. Trimming shortened V by 0 bases and J by 7 bases, and 13 bases separated the two germline ends.